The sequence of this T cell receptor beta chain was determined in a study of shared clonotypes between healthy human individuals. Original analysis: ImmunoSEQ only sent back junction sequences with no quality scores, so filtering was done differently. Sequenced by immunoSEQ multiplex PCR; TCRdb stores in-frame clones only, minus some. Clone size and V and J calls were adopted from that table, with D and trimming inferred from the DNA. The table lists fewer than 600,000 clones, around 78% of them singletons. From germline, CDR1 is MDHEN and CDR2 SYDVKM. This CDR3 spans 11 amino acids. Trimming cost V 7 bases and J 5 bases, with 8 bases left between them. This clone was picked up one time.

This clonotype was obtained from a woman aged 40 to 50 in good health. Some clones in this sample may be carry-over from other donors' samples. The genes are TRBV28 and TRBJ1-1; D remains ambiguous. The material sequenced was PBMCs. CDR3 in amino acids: CASTRWTEAFF. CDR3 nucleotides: TGTGCCAGCACCCGGTGGACTGAAGCTTTCTTT. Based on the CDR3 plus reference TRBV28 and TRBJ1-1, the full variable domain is DVKVTQSSRYLVKRTGEKVFLECVQDMDHENMFWYRQDPGLGLRLIYFSYDVKMKEKGDIPEGYSVSREKKERFSLILESASTNQTSMYLCASTRWTEAFFGQGTRLTVV.